The T cell receptor beta chain under discussion was sequenced for a study of blood T cell repertoires in COVID-19. Germline V gives CDR1 SGDLS, CDR2 YYNGEE. This CDR3 has 16 residues. J lost 5 bases, V lost 3 bases, and 8 bases had no gene match. The protocol was immunoSEQ multiplex PCR, while the TCRdb copy is restricted to in-frame clones and leaves out a portion. The sample has approximately 160,000 clones; around four fifths are singletons. Sequenced: PBMCs or T cells enriched from blood (not recorded which). The chain combines TRBV9 with TRBJ2-5; TRBD2 matches 12 bases. The TCR was taken from a woman aged 45 to 65 who had recovered from COVID-19. The CDR3 spells CASSARLAGGPETQYF. The CDR3 bases are TGTGCCAGCAGCGCCCGTCTAGCGGGAGGGCCTGAGACCCAGTACTTC.